The source of this T cell receptor beta chain is a study of PD-1 blockade in mismatch repair-deficient tumors. Turning to the study itself: Patients had eleven to twelve mismatch repair-deficient cancer types, all previously treated and progressing.

Findings and caveats of the study: After pembrolizumab, tumor-resident clones rose rapidly, then generally contracted before radiologic responses.

This CDR3 has 15 amino acids. V was shortened by 4 bases and J by 2 bases, with 13 bases between the two germline ends. The V gene's germline CDR1 is SGHRS and CDR2 YFSETQ. Every patient had mismatch repair deficiency by PCR or immunohistochemistry. Sequencing was performed with immunoSEQ multiplex PCR; in TCRdb, only in-frame clones are kept and a portion is missing. Of tens of thousands of clones listed, more than 80% are singletons. On this clone itself: What it binds is unknown.

Sequenced material: peripheral blood, taken 44 weeks after starting pembrolizumab. This clonotype was sampled from an adult with mismatch repair-deficient cancer. This chain connects TRBV5-1 to TRBJ1-5, with D possibly TRBD1 on 6 matching bases. CDR3 loop: CASSPAGAGNQPQHF. CDR3 coding DNA: TGCGCCAGCAGCCCGGCAGGGGCCGGCAATCAGCCCCAGCATTTT.